This T cell receptor (beta chain) was observed in a study of cytomegalovirus exposure and HLA in healthy donors. Study-level findings and limits: Earlier findings revealed that most TCR beta V segments proved productive either about 90% or about 30% of the time. A classifier reportedly called cytomegalovirus status with high sensitivity and specificity.

In the case of this clone: What it recognizes is unknown.

Primers included in the PCR were 60 Vbeta and 13 Jbeta primers. Data came from immunoSEQ multiplex PCR; TCRdb stores just in-frame clones and leaves some out. The profile shows some 130,000 clones, about 79% of them singletons. V gave up 0 bases and J gave up 8 bases; unmatched junction bases: 7. From germline, CDR1 is KGHSH and CDR2 LQKENI. The CDR3 sequence is 16 residues long. The material sequenced was PBMCs. The sequence derives from a female donor in good health and CMV-seropositive. The rearrangement links TRBV18 to TRBJ2-2, with 9 positions matching TRBD1. CDR3: CASSPPGQGLRGELFF. In DNA, the CDR3 is TGTGCCAGCTCACCACCGGGACAGGGTCTACGGGGGGAGCTGTTTTTT.